Listed here are 25 T cell receptor beta chains from one sample, sequenced in a study of spatial heterogeneity in lung cancer. Study results and limitations: Counts of expanded alpha and beta TCRs within tumors tracked the tumor nonsynonymous mutation count.

TCRdb itself ran the 5' RACE reads through MiXCR, one entry per CDR3 protein. The sample has thousands of distinct CDR3 sequences; under 14% are singletons. No antigens are known for them. Time point of the sample: sample taken at primary tumor resection. The sequencing used lung tumor tissue, collected at surgery. The receptors were gathered from a male donor with early-stage non-small cell lung cancer.

This clonotype was counted between two and nine times. The chain combines TRBV14 with TRBJ2-5; 8 positions agree with TRBD1. The CDR3 extends over 16 amino acids. J lost 5 bases, V lost 4 bases, and 12 bases had no gene match. The germline CDR1 and CDR2 sequences are SGHDN and FVKESK. The CDR3 protein is CASSLSYAGGLETQYF. In nucleotides, the CDR3 is TGTGCCAGCAGCCTGTCATACGCAGGGGGCCTGGAGACCCAGTACTTC.

The gene calls are TRBV15 and TRBJ1-6; no clear D. With 2 bases removed from V and 0 bases from J, the gap between germline ends came to 8 bases. This CDR3 is 16 amino acids long. Germline values: CDR1 LNHNV, CDR2 YYDKDF (reference sequence). The CDR3 is CATSRLSSSYNSPLHF. For the CDR3, the DNA is TGTGCCACCAGCAGATTATCCAGCTCCTATAATTCACCCCTCCACTTT.

The CDR3 nucleotides are TGTGCCACCAGCAGAGACAAAAAACAGCCCCAGCATTTT. Its translation is CATSRDKKQPQHF. The chain carries TRBV15 and TRBJ1-5; D is unresolved. The CDR3 spans 13 residues. V was pared by 0 bases and J by 7 bases, with 7 bases between. CDR1 LNHNV and CDR2 YYDKDF come from the germline V gene (reference sequence).

This clonotype occurred a few times. The chain carries TRBV29-1 and TRBJ1-2; 7 nucleotides match TRBD1. The V gene's germline CDR1 is SQVTM and CDR2 ANQGSEA. The CDR3 runs to 12 residues. V was clipped by 4 bases and J by 4 bases; unmatched bases: 3. The DNA for the CDR3 is TGCAGCGTTGTGGGACAGACCTATGGCTACACCTTC. Residues: CSVVGQTYGYTF.

This clonotype was counted a few times. The rearrangement joins TRBV12-3 or TRBV12-4 to TRBJ2-7; 8 bases match TRBD1. Unmatched junction bases numbered 4, after V lost 5 bases and J lost 4 bases. This CDR3 region has 13 residues. CDR3 region: CASSPQGAYEQYV. The CDR3 DNA is TGTGCCAGCAGTCCCCAGGGGGCGTACGAGCAGTACGTC.

This clonotype was counted ten times or more. The chain recombines TRBV7-2 with TRBJ2-5; D gene unclear. Germline V CDR1 and CDR2: SGHTA, FQGNSA. The CDR3 totals 13 residues. V was shortened by 4 bases and J by 5 bases, with 11 bases between the two germline ends. In DNA, the CDR3 is TGTGCCAGCAGCTCCGACTGGTGGGAGACCCAGTACTTC. Amino acids: CASSSDWWETQYF.

This clonotype was seen only a few times. The J gene is TRBJ2-5, the V gene TRBV15; tentatively, D is TRBD1 or TRBD2 (5 bases each). Germline values: CDR1 LNHNV, CDR2 YYDKDF (reference sequence). Trimming shortened V by 5 bases and J by 5 bases, and 12 bases separated the two germline ends. The CDR3 totals 13 residues. The CDR3 region is CATSLGTRETQYF. Written as DNA, the CDR3 is TGTGCCACCAGCTTAGGGACGCGCGAGACCCAGTACTTC.

This clonotype was counted only a few times. CDR3: CASSLAGSDYGYTF. The CDR3 DNA sequence: TGTGCCAGCAGTTTAGCGGGGTCGGACTATGGCTACACCTTC. The J gene is TRBJ1-2, the V gene TRBV28; D gene ambiguous. The V end lost 2 bases, the J end lost 3 bases, and 10 bases lay between the germline ends. The CDR3 totals 14 residues. Germline V gene lookup returns CDR1 MDHEN and CDR2 SYDVKM.

The chain has TRBV28 and TRBJ1-1, with D possibly being TRBD1 (5 bases). The CDR3 spans 15 residues. The V end was cut by 6 bases, the J end by 5 bases, with 19 bases between. The germline gives CDR1 MDHEN, CDR2 SYDVKM. The CDR3 here is CASSGGSIRGTEAFF. The CDR3 DNA is TGTGCCAGCAGCGGGGGGTCCATTCGCGGGACTGAAGCTTTCTTT. The complete variable domain, with remaining parts taken from reference TRBV28 and TRBJ1-1, reads DVKVTQSSRYLVKRTGEKVFLECVQDMDHENMFWYRQDPGLGLRLIYFSYDVKMKEKGDIPEGYSVSREKKERFSLILESASTNQTSMYLCASSGGSIRGTEAFFGQGTRLTVV.

This clonotype was seen a few times. This chain links TRBV5-1 with TRBJ2-5; D remains unclear. The CDR3 is 13 amino acids. Looked up from germline, CDR1 is SGHRS and CDR2 is YFSETQ. Trimming shortened V by 4 bases and J by 1 base, and 8 bases separated the two germline ends. CDR3 sequence: CASSIRLQETQYF. CDR3 DNA sequence: TGCGCCAGCAGCATCAGGCTCCAAGAGACCCAGTACTTC.

The table lists this clonotype with a few counts. V usage is TRBV12-3 or TRBV12-4 and J usage is TRBJ2-1; no clear D gene. The CDR3 spans 14 residues. Trimming took 6 bases from V and 2 from J, leaving 11 bases between them. The CDR3 sequence is CASSPDPAYNEQFF. CDR3 nucleotides: TGTGCCAGCAGCCCCGATCCGGCCTACAATGAGCAGTTCTTC.

CDR3 sequence: CASRFGGTSYNEQFF. The CDR3, as DNA: TGTGCCAGCAGATTTGGGGGGACTAGCTACAATGAGCAGTTCTTC. The chain uses TRBV6-6 and TRBJ2-1, with 8 bases fitting TRBD2. J lost 3 bases, V lost 6 bases, and 7 bases had no gene match. The CDR3 has 15 residues. The germline V gene encodes CDR1 MNHNY and CDR2 SVGAGI (reference sequence).

This clonotype was counted between two and nine times. This sequence joins TRBV12-3 or TRBV12-4 and TRBJ1-4, with 7 bases fitting TRBD1. This CDR3 spans 16 amino acids. Germline trimming cut 3 bases from V and 4 bases from J; bases unmatched to any gene: 8. CDR3: CASSFVLQGHNEKLFF. CDR3 bases: TGTGCCAGCAGTTTCGTCCTACAGGGGCATAATGAAAAACTGTTTTTT.

In nucleotides, the CDR3 is TGTGCCAGCAGCTTAGACCAATACAACAATGGCTACACCTTC. Its protein is CASSLDQYNNGYTF. The genes are TRBV11-3 and TRBJ1-2; D uncertain. Germline values: CDR1 SGHNT, CDR2 YENEEA. The CDR3 sequence is 14 residues long. V lost 0 bases, J lost 6 bases, and 11 bases lay in between.

The rearrangement uses TRBV12-3 or TRBV12-4 and TRBJ1-1, with 7 bases matching TRBD1. This CDR3 comprises 12 residues. Losses at the gene ends were 2 bases for V and 11 bases for J; bases not matched to a gene: 5. CDR3 residues: CASSLRQGSAFF. CDR3 DNA sequence: TGTGCCAGCAGTTTACGACAGGGTTCGGCTTTCTTT.

In its sample, this clonotype was seen a few times. This sequence joins TRBV6-6 and TRBJ2-3; possible D gene TRBD1, 6 bases. The CDR3 covers 13 residues. V shed 2 bases and J shed 6 bases, with 9 bases lying between them. The V gene's germline CDR1 is MNHNY and CDR2 SVGAGI (reference sequence). For the CDR3, the DNA is TGTGCCAGCAGTTACCAGGGGTGGGATACGCAGTATTTT. Translating it yields CASSYQGWDTQYF.

This clonotype came up a few times. The DNA of the CDR3 is TGTGCCAGCAGCCCGGGGACAGGCGACTATGGCTACACCTTC. Encoded protein: CASSPGTGDYGYTF. The chain has TRBV6-5 and TRBJ1-2, with 8 bases lining up with TRBD1. The CDR3 covers 14 residues. Germline loops: CDR1 MNHEY, CDR2 SVGAGI. V dropped 6 bases and J dropped 3; count of bases not matched to a gene: 6.

The chain couples TRBV18 to TRBJ1-5; D is uncertain. Per the germline V gene, CDR1 is KGHSH and CDR2 is LQKENI. The CDR3 is made up of 13 amino acids. V lost 3 bases, J lost 4 bases, and 7 bases lay in between. This CDR3 is CASSPGQNQPQHF. CDR3 sequence (DNA): TGTGCCAGCTCACCGGGTCAAAATCAGCCCCAGCATTTT.

By proportion, this clonotype is medium-sized (0.01 to 0.1%). V usage is TRBV4-3 and J usage is TRBJ2-5; D is possibly TRBD1 or TRBD2 (5 bases each). V lost 0 bases, J lost 2 bases, and 16 bases lay in between. Germline V gives CDR1 LGHNA, CDR2 YSLEER. The CDR3 has 17 residues. The CDR3 spells CASSQDKRWGKQETQYF. The CDR3 DNA reads TGCGCCAGCAGCCAAGATAAGAGATGGGGGAAACAAGAGACCCAGTACTTC.

The chain couples TRBV13 to TRBJ1-1; 12 nucleotides agree with TRBD1. The ends lost 6 bases at V and 2 bases at J; junction bases unmatched: 10. CDR1 is PRHDT and CDR2 is FYEKMQ in the germline V gene (reference sequence). CDR3 size: 17 residues. CDR3 region: CASSSQAGTGGNTEAFF. The CDR3 nucleotides are TGTGCCAGCAGTTCTCAAGCCGGGACAGGGGGCAACACTGAAGCTTTCTTT.

Within the sample, this clonotype is medium-sized (0.01 to 0.1%). The chain couples TRBV5-5 to TRBJ1-4; no reliable D call. Trimming removed 4 bases from V and 7 bases from J, with 17 bases in between. The CDR3 sequence is 15 residues long. From germline, CDR1 is SGHKS and CDR2 YYEKEE (reference sequence). The CDR3 DNA is TGTGCCAGCAGCCCACCTGCCGATCGGAGTGAAAAACTGTTTTTT. Translating gives CASSPPADRSEKLFF. Based on the CDR3 plus reference TRBV5-5 and TRBJ1-4, the full variable domain is DAGVTQSPTHLIKTRGQQVTLRCSPISGHKSVSWYQQVLGQGPQFIFQYYEKEERGRGNFPDRFSARQFPNYSSELNVNALLLGDSALYLCASSPPADRSEKLFFGSGTQLSVL.

This clonotype is medium-sized within its sample. This chain uses TRBV7-2 with TRBJ2-5; no clear D. Germline V gene data show CDR1 as SGHTA and CDR2 as FQGNSA. V was clipped by 1 base and J by 8 bases, with 5 bases between them. CDR3 length: 11 amino acids. Here the CDR3 reads CASSLENTQYF. DNA for the CDR3: TGTGCCAGCAGCTTAGAAAATACCCAGTACTTC.

This clonotype was detected only a few times. The V and J genes are TRBV6-6 and TRBJ1-2, with 7 bases matching TRBD1. This CDR3 is 15 amino acids long. V was pared by 6 bases and J by 8 bases, with 15 bases of the junction left unmatched. Germline CDR1 and CDR2: MNHNY and SVGAGI (reference sequence). CDR3: CASRRDREGRSGYTF. The CDR3 nucleotides are TGTGCCAGCAGACGCGACAGGGAGGGACGAAGCGGCTACACCTTC.

Note on this clonotype: Germline and junction disagree at one end, which may indicate a read error. CDR3 protein: CASSSGTGPGETQYF. The DNA of the CDR3 is TGTGCTAGCAGCTCCGGGACAGGACCAGGGGAGACCCAGTACTTC. V and J are TRBV7-7 and TRBJ2-5, with 8 nucleotides matching TRBD1. Looked up from germline, CDR1 is SSHAT and CDR2 is FNYEAQ (reference sequence). This CDR3 comprises 15 residues.

This CDR3 is CASSRGQGAAEAFF. The CDR3 DNA is TGTGCCAGCAGCCGGGGACAGGGGGCAGCTGAAGCTTTCTTT. The J gene is TRBJ1-1, the V gene TRBV11-1; 12 bases fit TRBD1. The CDR3 covers 14 residues. Germline CDR1 is SGHAT and CDR2 is FQDESV (reference sequence). Losses at the gene ends were 5 bases for V and 6 bases for J; bases not matched to a gene: 4.